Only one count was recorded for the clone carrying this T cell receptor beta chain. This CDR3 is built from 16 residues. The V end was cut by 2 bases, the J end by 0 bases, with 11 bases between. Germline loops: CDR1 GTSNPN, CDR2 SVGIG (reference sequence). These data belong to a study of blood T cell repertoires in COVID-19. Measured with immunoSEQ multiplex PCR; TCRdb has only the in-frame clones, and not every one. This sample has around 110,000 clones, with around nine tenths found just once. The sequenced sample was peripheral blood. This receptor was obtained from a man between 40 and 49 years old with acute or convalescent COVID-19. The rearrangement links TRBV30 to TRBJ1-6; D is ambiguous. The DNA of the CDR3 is TGTGCCTGGAGTAGTCGCTTCGGCTCCTATAATTCACCCCTCCACTTT. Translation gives CAWSSRFGSYNSPLHF.